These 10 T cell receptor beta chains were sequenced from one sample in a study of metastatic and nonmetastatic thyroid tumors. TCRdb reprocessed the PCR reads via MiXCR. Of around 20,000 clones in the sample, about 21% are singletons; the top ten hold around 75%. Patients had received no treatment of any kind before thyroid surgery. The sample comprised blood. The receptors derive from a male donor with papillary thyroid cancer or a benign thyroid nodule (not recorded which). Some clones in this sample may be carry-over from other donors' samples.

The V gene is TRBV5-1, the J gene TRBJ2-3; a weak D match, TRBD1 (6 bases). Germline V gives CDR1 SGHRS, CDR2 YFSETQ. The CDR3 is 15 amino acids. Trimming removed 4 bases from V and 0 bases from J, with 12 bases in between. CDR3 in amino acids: CASSPTGMSTDTQYF. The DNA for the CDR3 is TGCGCCAGCAGCCCTACAGGGATGAGCACAGATACGCAGTATTTT.

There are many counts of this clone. The chain's CDR3 is CASSAGREGYTF. Here the CDR3 DNA reads TGTGCCAGCAGTGCCGGGCGTGAGGGCTACACCTTC. V usage is TRBV2 and J usage is TRBJ1-2, with D uncertain. Germline V gives CDR1 SNHLY, CDR2 FYNNEI. Trimming pared 4 bases from V and 8 bases from J, leaving 11 bases between. The CDR3 consists of 12 residues.

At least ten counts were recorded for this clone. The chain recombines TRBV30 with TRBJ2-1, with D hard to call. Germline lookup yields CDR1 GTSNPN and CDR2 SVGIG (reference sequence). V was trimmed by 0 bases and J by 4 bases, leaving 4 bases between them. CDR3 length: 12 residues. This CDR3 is CAWSVGYNEQFF. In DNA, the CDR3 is TGTGCCTGGAGTGTTGGGTACAATGAGCAGTTCTTC.

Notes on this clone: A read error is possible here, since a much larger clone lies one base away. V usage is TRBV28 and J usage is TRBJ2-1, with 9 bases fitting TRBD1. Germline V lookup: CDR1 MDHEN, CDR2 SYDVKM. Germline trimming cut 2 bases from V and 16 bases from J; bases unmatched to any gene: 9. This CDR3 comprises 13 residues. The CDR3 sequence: CASSLGTGMFYFF. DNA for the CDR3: TGTGCCAGCAGTTTAGGGACAGGGATGTTTTATTTCTTC.

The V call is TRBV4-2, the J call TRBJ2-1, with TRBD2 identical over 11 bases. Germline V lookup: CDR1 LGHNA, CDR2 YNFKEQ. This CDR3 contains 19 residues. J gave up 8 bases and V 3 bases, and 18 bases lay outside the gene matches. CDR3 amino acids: CASSHGTSGHYHVPDEQFF. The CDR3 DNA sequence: TGTGCCAGCAGCCATGGGACTAGCGGTCACTACCACGTCCCAGATGAGCAGTTCTTC.

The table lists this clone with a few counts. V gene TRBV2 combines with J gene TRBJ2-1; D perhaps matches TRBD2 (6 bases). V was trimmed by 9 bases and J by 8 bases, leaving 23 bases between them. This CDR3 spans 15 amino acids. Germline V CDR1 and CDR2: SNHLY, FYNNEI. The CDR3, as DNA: TGTGCCAGTACTAAGCGTGAGGTCCGCGGGGATGAGCAGTTCTTC. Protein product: CASTKREVRGDEQFF.

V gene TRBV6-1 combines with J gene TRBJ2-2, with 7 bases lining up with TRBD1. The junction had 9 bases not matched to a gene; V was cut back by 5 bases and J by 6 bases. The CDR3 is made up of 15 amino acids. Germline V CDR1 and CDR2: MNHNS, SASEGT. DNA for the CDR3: TGTGCCAGCAGTACCGGGACAGAAACGTCCGGGGAGCTGTTTTTT. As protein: CASSTGTETSGELFF.

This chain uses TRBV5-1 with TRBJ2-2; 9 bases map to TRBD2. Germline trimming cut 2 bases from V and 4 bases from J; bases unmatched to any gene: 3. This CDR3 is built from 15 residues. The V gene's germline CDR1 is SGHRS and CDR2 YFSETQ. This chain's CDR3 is CASSFLAGATGELFF. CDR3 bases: TGCGCCAGCAGCTTTTTAGCGGGAGCCACCGGGGAGCTGTTTTTT.

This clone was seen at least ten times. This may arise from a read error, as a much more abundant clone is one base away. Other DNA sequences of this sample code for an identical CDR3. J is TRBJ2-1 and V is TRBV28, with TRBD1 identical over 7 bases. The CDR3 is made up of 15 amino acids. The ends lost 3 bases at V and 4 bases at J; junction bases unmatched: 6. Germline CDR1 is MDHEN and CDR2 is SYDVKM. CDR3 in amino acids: CASSFVGTAYNEQFF. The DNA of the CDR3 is TGTGCCAGCAGTTTCGTCGGGACAGCGTACAATGAGCAGTTCTTC.

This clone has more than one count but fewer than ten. In nucleotides, the CDR3 is TGTGCCTGGGGGGGAAGCACCGGGGAGCTGTTTTTT. Protein sequence: CAWGGSTGELFF. The chain is built from TRBV30 and TRBJ2-2, with D possibly being TRBD1 or TRBD2 (5 bases each). With 5 bases removed from V and 4 bases from J, the gap between germline ends came to 8 bases. The CDR3 extends over 12 amino acids. From germline, CDR1 is GTSNPN and CDR2 SVGIG (reference sequence). Variable domain in full (rest from reference TRBV30 and TRBJ2-2): SQTIHQWPATLVQPVGSPLSLECTVEGTSNPNLYWYRQAAGRGLQLLFYSVGIGQISSEVPQNLSASRPQDRQFILSSKKLLLSDSGFYLCAWGGSTGELFFGEGSRLTVL.